This TCR beta chain was observed in a study of tumor and adjacent non-tumor tissue in lung cancer. As for the study in general: Patients comprised roughly 12 adenocarcinoma, a couple of squamous cell carcinoma and 1 small cell lung cancer.

The CDR3 has 13 amino acids. Germline loops: CDR1 MNHEY, CDR2 SVGAGI. TCRbeta libraries were built with three rounds of nested PCR, modified from ARM-PCR. Each CDR3 protein is one row after TCRdb ran MiXCR on the multiplex PCR reads. Of 130,000 or so distinct CDR3 sequences in the sample, about 66% are singletons; the top ten hold over 10%. RNA was extracted from bulk tissue without any cell sorting. A note on this clonotype: Its antigen is unknown. Just one base apart from a much larger clone, this may be a read error.

Study-level findings and limits: Tumor tissue had significantly higher TCR diversity than normal lung.

The V call is TRBV6-5, the J call TRBJ2-7, with D possibly matching TRBD2 (6 bases). Sequencing was carried out using lung tumor tissue. This TCR was sampled from a man aged 30-40 years with non-small cell lung cancer. The CDR3, as DNA: TGTACCAGCAGCCAACCCGGGGGCTACGAGCAGTACTTC. This encodes CTSSQPGGYEQYF.